Below, 23 T cell receptor beta chains from the same sample are listed, as sequenced in a study of cytomegalovirus exposure and HLA in healthy donors. The PCR made use of 60 Vbeta and 13 Jbeta primers. The repertoire was sequenced with immunoSEQ multiplex PCR; TCRdb's copy has only in-frame clones and lacks some. This table has about 200,000 clones, approximately 88% appearing once. Sequencing was performed on PBMCs. The receptor source for this set is a boy aged 2-9 years in good health and CMV-seronegative.

This chain joins TRBV4-1 and TRBJ1-5; weak D call: TRBD1 (6 bases). Germline lookup yields CDR1 MGHRA and CDR2 YSYEKL. With 1 base removed from V and 10 bases from J, the gap between germline ends came to 11 bases. This CDR3 region has 13 residues. The CDR3 reads CASSQVRGGPQHF. CDR3 DNA sequence: TGCGCCAGCAGCCAAGTCCGGGGGGGCCCCCAGCATTTT.

The chain carries TRBV4-1 and TRBJ2-7, with a tentative D call TRBD1 (7 bases). In germline, CDR1 is MGHRA, CDR2 YSYEKL. Trimming cost V 1 base and J 6 bases, with 16 bases left between them. The CDR3 is made up of 15 amino acids. Here the CDR3 DNA reads TGCGCCAGCAGCCAAGGTTTAGGACAGGAGGGCGAGCAGTACTTC. This translates into CASSQGLGQEGEQYF.

This rearrangement joins TRBV30 to TRBJ1-1; a weak D match, TRBD1 (5 bases). The V end was cut by 5 bases, the J end by 3 bases, with 10 bases between. CDR3 length: 12 residues. Per germline, CDR1 GTSNPN and CDR2 SVGIG (reference sequence). CDR3 residues: CAWGTGDTEAFF. In DNA form, the CDR3 reads TGTGCCTGGGGGACTGGGGACACTGAAGCTTTCTTT.

The chain has TRBV9 and TRBJ1-1; TRBD1 is a possible D gene (6 bases). Germline V gene sequence: CDR1 SGDLS, CDR2 YYNGEE. Trimming took 3 bases from V and 3 from J, leaving 15 bases between them. The CDR3 consists of 15 residues. The CDR3, as DNA: TGTGCCAGCAGCGGATTCCAGGGGAGCGACACTGAAGCTTTCTTT. Protein: CASSGFQGSDTEAFF.

J is TRBJ2-3 and V is TRBV5-4; D possibly corresponds to TRBD1 (6 bases). Trimming shortened V by 4 bases and J by 5 bases, and 17 bases separated the two germline ends. CDR3 length: 15 residues. Per the germline V gene, CDR1 is SGHNT and CDR2 is YYREEE (reference sequence). CDR3 nucleotides: TGTGCCAGCAGCCCCACCCCAGGGGTGGGAGATACGCAGTATTTT. It codes for CASSPTPGVGDTQYF.

The genes are TRBV5-1 and TRBJ2-5; 9 nucleotides agree with TRBD2. The closer fit of TRBJ2-7 to the DNA end suggests the J call may be wrong. Germline-derived CDR1 and CDR2 are SGHRS and YFSETQ. This CDR3 spans 15 amino acids. CDR3 nucleotide sequence: TGCGCCAGCAGCTTGATAGGCGGGGGGGCGGTCGAGCAGTACTTC. This codes for CASSLIGGGAVEQYF.

The V and J genes are TRBV10-2 and TRBJ2-3, with TRBD1 as a possible D gene (6 bases). V lost 3 bases to trimming and J lost 8 bases, with 15 bases between them. This CDR3 comprises 14 residues. Germline CDR1 WSHSY, CDR2 SAAADI. In nucleotides, the CDR3 is TGCGCCAGCAGTGACTGGCCGGCCAGGGGTACGCAGTATTTT. It translates to CASSDWPARGTQYF.

The rearrangement joins TRBV27 to TRBJ1-1; D is possibly TRBD1 (6 bases). CDR1 MNHEY and CDR2 SMNVEV come from the germline V gene (reference sequence). This CDR3 is built from 13 residues. V was shortened by 5 bases and J by 8 bases, with 15 bases between the two germline ends. The CDR3 nucleotides read TGTGCCAGCAGTCTTACGACAGGAGCGGAAGCTTTCTTT. Its protein is CASSLTTGAEAFF.

This clone was seen just once. V is TRBV5-6 and J is TRBJ1-2; TRBD1 matches 8 bases. Trimming at V came to 5 bases and at J to 5 bases, leaving 8 bases not matched to a gene. The CDR3 is made up of 14 amino acids. Germline V gene lookup returns CDR1 SGHDT and CDR2 YYEEEE. The CDR3 region has the DNA TGTGCCAGCAGGGATCAGGGGGCGAGATATGGCTACACCTTC. It encodes CASRDQGARYGYTF.

This clone was seen only once. A junction end diverges from the germline sequence, so it may reflect a read error. The V gene is TRBV7-7, the J gene TRBJ2-1; 8 bases match TRBD2. Germline V gene data show CDR1 as SSHAT and CDR2 as FNYEAQ (reference sequence). This CDR3 has 16 residues. The CDR3 bases are TGTGCTAGCAGCTTAGATAGGGCGGGAGGCTTCAATGAGCAGTTCTTC. Translated, it gives CASSLDRAGGFNEQFF.

The chain recombines TRBV2 with TRBJ2-7; maybe TRBD2 (5 bases). This CDR3 contains 12 residues. Germline lookup yields CDR1 SNHLY and CDR2 FYNNEI. V gave up 11 bases and J gave up 5 bases, with 16 bases separating them. CDR3 region: CAFTRRVHEQYF. Here the CDR3 DNA reads TGTGCCTTCACTAGGAGAGTCCACGAGCAGTACTTC.

The chain combines TRBV29-1 with TRBJ2-7; 9 bases are shared with TRBD1. Unmatched junction bases numbered 5, after V lost 0 bases and J lost 5 bases. Germline V gene sequence: CDR1 SQVTM, CDR2 ANQGSEA. The CDR3 covers 14 residues. Here the CDR3 reads CSVEEGGQGNEQYF. The CDR3 DNA sequence: TGCAGCGTTGAAGAGGGGGGACAGGGTAACGAGCAGTACTTC.

This chain links TRBV6-1 with TRBJ1-2; 7 bases align to TRBD1. Germline CDR1 is MNHNS and CDR2 is SASEGT. After removal of 1 base from V and 8 bases from J, the junction contained 7 bases not matched to a gene. The CDR3 totals 14 residues. CDR3: CASSEERLGGGYTF. The CDR3 nucleotides read TGTGCCAGCAGTGAAGAGAGGTTAGGGGGCGGCTACACCTTC.

The V call is TRBV4-1, the J call TRBJ2-3; no firm D call. V lost 0 bases to trimming and J lost 2 bases, with 6 bases between them. CDR3 length: 14 residues. Germline CDR1 is MGHRA and CDR2 is YSYEKL. For the CDR3, the DNA is TGCGCCAGCAGCCAAGAAACAGTCACAGATACGCAGTATTTT. Encoded protein: CASSQETVTDTQYF.

This chain joins TRBV19 and TRBJ2-5, with D perhaps matching TRBD2 (5 bases). Germline assignment: CDR1 LNHDA and CDR2 SQIVND (reference sequence). Trimming took off 1 base at V and 4 bases at J, with 10 bases between the two ends. The CDR3 has 14 residues. CDR3 in DNA: TGTGCCAGTAGTATAGGGAGGTCGCCAGAGACCCAGTACTTC. Translation: CASSIGRSPETQYF.

This chain connects TRBV6-5 to TRBJ1-5, with TRBD1 as a possible D gene (5 bases). Trimming took off 0 bases at V and 6 bases at J, with 12 bases between the two ends. Germline assignment: CDR1 MNHEY and CDR2 SVGAGI. The CDR3 has 15 residues. The CDR3 sequence: CASSYSIDRTQPQHF. In DNA form, the CDR3 reads TGTGCCAGCAGTTACTCGATCGACAGAACTCAGCCCCAGCATTTT.

This rearrangement joins TRBV9 to TRBJ1-1; no clear D. Germline V gene sequence: CDR1 SGDLS, CDR2 YYNGEE. The CDR3 spans 14 residues. Trimming removed 4 bases at V and 0 bases at J, with 10 bases between. The CDR3 nucleotides read TGTGCCAGCAGCTGGGCAGAAATGAACACTGAAGCTTTCTTT. Amino acids: CASSWAEMNTEAFF.

The chain's CDR3 is CASSRQGAGYEQYF. CDR3 coding DNA: TGTGCCAGCAGTAGACAGGGAGCAGGATACGAGCAGTACTTC. The chain has TRBV9 and TRBJ2-7, with TRBD1 matching over 7 bases. The V segment lost 5 bases and the J segment 4 bases; nucleotides outside the gene matches: 9. This CDR3 spans 14 amino acids. Per germline, CDR1 SGDLS and CDR2 YYNGEE.

This clone has a single count. This chain connects TRBV7-2 to TRBJ2-7; the match to TRBD2 covers 7 bases. CDR1 and CDR2 from the germline V gene are SGHTA and FQGNSA. V lost 1 base, J lost 3 bases, and 15 bases stayed unmatched. The CDR3 is made up of 18 amino acids. CDR3 nucleotide sequence: TGTGCCAGCAGCTTAGAACTGTCAGGGAGGGACTACCACTACGAGCAGTACTTC. It translates to CASSLELSGRDYHYEQYF.

This clone appeared once. J is TRBJ2-4 and V is TRBV7-9, with D tentatively TRBD1 (5 bases). The germline V gene has CDR1 SEHNR and CDR2 FQNEAQ (reference sequence). Trimming left V 0 bases short and J 2 bases short, with 11 bases between. The CDR3 totals 16 residues. The CDR3 here is CASSLAPQGTKNIQYF. CDR3 DNA sequence: TGTGCCAGCAGCTTAGCGCCCCAGGGAACCAAAAACATTCAGTACTTC.

The V call is TRBV30, the J call TRBJ1-1, with a tentative D call TRBD1 (6 bases). Germline CDR1 and CDR2: GTSNPN and SVGIG (reference sequence). The CDR3 contains 13 residues. V dropped 3 bases and J dropped 1 base, with 9 bases sitting between them. DNA for the CDR3: TGTGCCTGGAGGCCCAGGGGGAACACTGAAGCTTTCTTT. Its translation: CAWRPRGNTEAFF.

The rearrangement links TRBV5-6 to TRBJ2-3; TRBD2 might be the D (6 bases). The V end was cut by 6 bases, the J end by 3 bases, with 14 bases between. The CDR3 covers 14 residues. Germline V CDR1 and CDR2: SGHDT, YYEEEE. CDR3 loop: CASIGSYDTDTQYF. CDR3 DNA: TGTGCCAGCATCGGGAGCTACGATACAGATACGCAGTATTTT.

The gene calls are TRBV18 and TRBJ1-3, with 9 bases matching TRBD1. Unmatched junction bases numbered 4, after V lost 3 bases and J lost 4 bases. The length of the CDR3 is 15 residues. The germline CDR1 and CDR2 sequences are KGHSH and LQKENI. CDR3 DNA sequence: TGTGCCAGCTCACCCCCACAGGGGGCAGGAAACACCATATATTTT. Translating it yields CASSPPQGAGNTIYF.